The TCR beta chain under discussion was sequenced for a study of blood T cell repertoires in COVID-19. As for the study in general: Sources were T cells, B-cell-depleted T cells, or PBMCs; the material itself was cDNA or gDNA.

Those who participated ranged in age from 18 to 89 years and resided in about two dozen US areas. Repertoires were generated with immunoSEQ multiplex PCR, while TCRdb's copy carries only in-frame clones and drops some. The repertoire holds more than 300,000 clones, 83% seen once, with 5% to 5.5% in the top ten. The TCR was taken from a woman in her forties or fifties who had recovered from COVID-19. The sample comprised PBMCs or T cells enriched from blood (not recorded which).

The CDR3 coding sequence is TGCGCCAGCAGCTTCACAGGTCACAGCTACGAGCAGTACTTC. It yields the protein CASSFTGHSYEQYF. The chain joins TRBV5-1 to TRBJ2-7; a weak D match, TRBD1 (5 bases). Germline V gene data show CDR1 as SGHRS and CDR2 as YFSETQ. The CDR3 contains 14 residues. Between the trimmed V and J ends, which lost 2 bases and 3 bases, there was a span of 12 bases.